The 10 T cell receptor beta chains below all came from one sample that was sequenced in a study of blood T cell repertoires in COVID-19. Only in-frame clones appear in the TCRdb table, and some are missing; sequencing was by immunoSEQ multiplex PCR. The sample shows about 120,000 clones, roughly 82% of them seen only once. The sequenced material came from peripheral blood. These TCRs come from an older woman with acute or convalescent COVID-19.

This sequence joins TRBV11-3 and TRBJ2-1, with TRBD2 matching 10 bases. V dropped 5 bases and J dropped 14; count of bases not matched to a gene: 9. Per germline, CDR1 SGHNT and CDR2 YENEEA. This CDR3 contains 13 residues. The CDR3 is CASSPSERGGKFF. Written as DNA, the CDR3 is TGTGCCAGCAGCCCCAGTGAGCGGGGGGGAAAGTTCTTC.

As to this clone: Other nucleotide sequences in the sample specify the same CDR3. V and J are TRBV3-1 (or the pseudogene TRBV3-2) and TRBJ1-6; D unclear. V lost 1 base and J lost 8, with 6 bases in between. The CDR3 runs to 13 residues. Germline lookup yields CDR1 LGHDT and CDR2 YNNKEL (reference sequence). The CDR3 sequence is CASSQGRDSPLHF. The CDR3 nucleotides are TGTGCCAGCAGCCAAGGGCGGGATTCACCCCTCCACTTT.

The chain links TRBV11-2 to TRBJ1-2; D is unclear. The CDR3 length is 12 residues. V lost 5 bases, J lost 3 bases, and 7 bases lay in between. The germline gives CDR1 SGHAT, CDR2 FQNNGV. CDR3 in amino acids: CASSMDYYGYTF. CDR3 DNA: TGTGCCAGCAGCATGGACTACTATGGCTACACCTTC.

The V gene is TRBV2, the J gene TRBJ2-5; 9 bases match TRBD2. V was clipped by 10 bases and J by 4 bases; unmatched bases: 7. Germline values: CDR1 SNHLY, CDR2 FYNNEI. The CDR3 extends over 13 amino acids. Here the CDR3 DNA reads TGTGCCACCAGCGGGACTAGCCGAGAGACCCAGTACTTC. Protein sequence: CATSGTSRETQYF.

This chain uses TRBV6-6 with TRBJ2-1, with TRBD1 identical over 8 bases. The V and J ends lost 5 bases and 6 bases, in that order; junction bases with no gene match: 18. The CDR3 length is 18 residues. CDR1 is MNHNY and CDR2 is SVGAGI in the germline V gene (reference sequence). In DNA form, the CDR3 reads TGTGCCAGCAGTCTAGAAGAGGACAGGGTCATTGTGAGCAATGAGCAGTTCTTC. It specifies CASSLEEDRVIVSNEQFF.

The CDR3 sequence: CASSPPRGGTEAFF. As DNA, the CDR3 is TGTGCCAGCAGCCCCCCAAGGGGAGGCACTGAAGCTTTCTTT. The rearrangement uses TRBV7-2 and TRBJ1-1; TRBD1 might be the D (5 bases). The CDR3 sequence is 14 residues long. Germline assignment: CDR1 SGHTA and CDR2 FQGNSA. V was pared by 5 bases and J by 4 bases, with 14 bases between.

CDR3 residues: CASSQYSGGANEKLFF. The DNA of the CDR3 is TGTGCCAGCAGCCAATATTCGGGGGGAGCTAATGAAAAACTGTTTTTT. The rearrangement joins TRBV4-2 to TRBJ1-4; D is possibly TRBD1 (5 bases). The CDR3 contains 16 residues. The V and J ends lost 2 bases and 3 bases respectively, with 13 bases between them. Looked up from germline, CDR1 is LGHNA and CDR2 is YNFKEQ.

The J gene is TRBJ2-3, the V gene TRBV9, with 8 bases identical to TRBD2. This CDR3 has 16 residues. Germline loops: CDR1 SGDLS, CDR2 YYNGEE. The V and J ends lost 4 bases and 2 bases, in that order; junction bases with no gene match: 9. CDR3 coding DNA: TGTGCCAGCAGCACCACCTCCGGGGGGGCCACAGATACGCAGTATTTT. Residues: CASSTTSGGATDTQYF.

The V gene is TRBV24-1, the J gene TRBJ2-3; D possibly corresponds to TRBD2 (5 bases). The V end lost 8 bases, the J end lost 2 bases, and 16 bases lay between the germline ends. Per germline, CDR1 KGHDR and CDR2 SFDVKD. CDR3 length: 15 amino acids. The CDR3 spells CATTDTGRDTDTQYF. The CDR3 region has the DNA TGTGCCACCACCGACACGGGAAGGGACACAGATACGCAGTATTTT.

The V gene is TRBV2, the J gene TRBJ1-5; 7 nucleotides match TRBD1. The CDR3 covers 15 residues. The germline V gene encodes CDR1 SNHLY and CDR2 FYNNEI. V shed 5 bases and J 6 bases; nucleotides not matched to a gene: 10. In DNA form, the CDR3 reads TGTGCCAGCAGTTTACAGGGGATCATGGCTCAGCCCCAGCATTTT. Its protein is CASSLQGIMAQPQHF.